This T cell receptor (beta chain) derives from a study of PD-1 blockade in classical Hodgkin lymphoma. Measured with immunoSEQ multiplex PCR; TCRdb has only the in-frame clones, and not every one. Counted here are 30,000 to 40,000 clones, approximately 90% occurring once; the ten biggest clones make up over 0.2%. About this clone itself: Its antigen is still unknown.

Germline V lookup: CDR1 KGHSH, CDR2 LQKENI. This CDR3 is built from 16 residues. Germline trimming cut 1 base from V and 4 bases from J; bases unmatched to any gene: 9. Study-wide results and caveats: Newly diagnosed patients were reported to start with lower TCR diversity than healthy donors.

Time point meaning: newly diagnosed, previously untreated cHL patient sample. Researchers used magnetic negative selection to pull out pure CD4+ T cells from thawed PBMCs. A comparison was provided by newly diagnosed, untreated classical Hodgkin lymphoma PBMCs. The sample comprised CD4+ T cells from blood. The source of this sequence is a human donor with classical Hodgkin lymphoma. The J gene is TRBJ1-1, the V gene TRBV18; TRBD1 matches at 7 bases. In DNA form, the CDR3 reads TGTGCCAGCTCACCACAAGGAACATCAGGGGGCACTGAAGCTTTCTTT. The encoded protein is CASSPQGTSGGTEAFF.